This T cell receptor beta chain was profiled in a study of blood T cell repertoires in COVID-19. Study as a whole: Researchers got acute and convalescent COVID-19 samples from the United States, Italy and Spain. PBMCs, B-cell-depleted T cells, or T cells were the source of the cDNA or gDNA that made up the material.

The sample holds one count of this clone. Source study methods: Amplified reference gene primers provided the basis for estimating nucleated cell counts. Profiling relied on immunoSEQ multiplex PCR, and the TCRdb table lists in-frame clones only, not all of them. The V and J calls and clone size were taken over from that table, and D and trimming were inferred from the DNA. This repertoire shows approximately 260,000 clones, 75% to 90% found once; its top ten account for around 4.5%. CDR1 and CDR2 (germline): GTSNPN, SVGIG (reference sequence). The CDR3 consists of 13 residues. V was shortened by 3 bases and J by 0 bases, with 8 bases between the two germline ends.

Sequences were obtained from peripheral blood. This chain uses TRBV30 with TRBJ1-1; no clear D. This clonotype was obtained from a man aged 60 to 69 who had recovered from COVID-19. Here the CDR3 reads CAWRGWVNTEAFF. For the CDR3, the DNA is TGTGCCTGGAGGGGCTGGGTGAACACTGAAGCTTTCTTT.